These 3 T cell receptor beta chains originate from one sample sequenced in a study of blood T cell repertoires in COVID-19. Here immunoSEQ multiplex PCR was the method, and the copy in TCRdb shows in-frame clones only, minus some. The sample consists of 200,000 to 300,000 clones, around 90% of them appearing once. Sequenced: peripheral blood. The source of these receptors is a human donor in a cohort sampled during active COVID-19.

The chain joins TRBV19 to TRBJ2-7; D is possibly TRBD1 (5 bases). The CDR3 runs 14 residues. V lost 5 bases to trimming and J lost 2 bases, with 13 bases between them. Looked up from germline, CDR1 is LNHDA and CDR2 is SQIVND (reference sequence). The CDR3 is CASSLRRGTYEQYF. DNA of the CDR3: TGTGCCAGTAGTCTCCGTAGGGGTACCTACGAGCAGTACTTC.

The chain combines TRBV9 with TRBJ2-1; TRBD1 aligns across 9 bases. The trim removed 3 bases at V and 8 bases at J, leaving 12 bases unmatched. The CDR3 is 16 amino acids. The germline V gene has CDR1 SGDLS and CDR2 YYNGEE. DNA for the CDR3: TGTGCCAGCAGCGCGGGACAGGGTGCACCTCGCGATGAGCAGTTCTTC. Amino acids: CASSAGQGAPRDEQFF.

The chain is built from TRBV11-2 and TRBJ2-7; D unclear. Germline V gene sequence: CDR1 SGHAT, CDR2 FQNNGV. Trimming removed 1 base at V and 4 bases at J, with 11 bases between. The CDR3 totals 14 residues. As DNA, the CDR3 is TGTGCCAGCAGCTTAGCCCAGGTCAGATACGAGCAGTACTTC. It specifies CASSLAQVRYEQYF.